The next 5 T cell receptor beta chains were all read from a single sample in a study of T cell repertoires in cytomegalovirus infection. The antigens these receptors bind are not known. TCRdb reprocessed the reads via MiXCR and lists one record per CDR3 protein. The sample consists of about half a million distinct CDR3 sequences, 25% to 35% of them appearing once. Material: cultured PBMCs, obtained from culture after CMV antigen stimulation. The receptors stem from a human donor in good health (CMV status not recorded). Some clones in this sample may be carry-over from other donors' samples.

This clonotype showed up just a few times. The V call is TRBV15, the J call TRBJ2-7; the D gene is possibly TRBD2 (5 bases). Germline values: CDR1 LNHNV, CDR2 YYDKDF (reference sequence). The CDR3 has 14 amino acids. CDR3 amino acids: CATSRDQTAGSVHV. The CDR3 coding sequence is TGTGCCACCAGCAGAGATCAAACGGCGGGCTCAGTTCACGTC.

The rearrangement links TRBV7-6 to TRBJ2-3, with TRBD1 as a possible D gene (6 bases). Germline V lookup: CDR1 SGHVS, CDR2 FNYEAQ. Trimming cost V 0 bases and J 6 bases, with 19 bases left between them. The CDR3 has 17 residues. CDR3 sequence: CASSLAAEGQGLDTQYF. The CDR3 bases are TGTGCCAGCAGCTTAGCGGCCGAGGGCCAGGGGTTGGATACGCAGTATTTT. Variable domain in full (rest from reference TRBV7-6 and TRBJ2-3): GAGVSQSPRYKVTKRGQDVALRCDPISGHVSLYWYRQALGQGPEFLTYFNYEAQQDKSGLPNDRFSAERPEGSISTLTIQRTEQRDSAMYRCASSLAAEGQGLDTQYFGPGTRLTVL.

This clonotype was counted at least ten times. This rearrangement joins TRBV29-1 to TRBJ1-1, with 7 bases aligning to TRBD1. The trim removed 3 bases at V and 5 bases at J, leaving 6 bases unmatched. Looked up from germline, CDR1 is SQVTM and CDR2 is ANQGSEA. The CDR3 contains 13 residues. CDR3 sequence: CSVEEQGQTEAFF. The CDR3 region has the DNA TGCAGCGTTGAGGAACAGGGGCAGACTGAAGCTTTCTTT.

The gene calls are TRBV2 and TRBJ1-1, with D unresolved. There are 13 residues in the CDR3. V dropped 8 bases and J dropped 5 bases, with 15 bases sitting between them. The germline V gene has CDR1 SNHLY and CDR2 FYNNEI. The CDR3 loop reads CASGSLGGTEAFF. The DNA for the CDR3 is TGTGCCAGCGGATCTTTGGGCGGGACTGAAGCTTTCTTT.

This clonotype was detected a few times. The chain has TRBV7-2 and TRBJ2-1; no clear D. The CDR3 spans 12 residues. CDR1 and CDR2 (germline): SGHTA, FQGNSA. The ends were cut back, 5 bases at V and 8 bases at J, with 10 bases in the middle. CDR3 in amino acids: CASSTYGDEQFF. Written as DNA, the CDR3 is TGTGCCAGCAGCACTTACGGTGATGAGCAGTTCTTC.